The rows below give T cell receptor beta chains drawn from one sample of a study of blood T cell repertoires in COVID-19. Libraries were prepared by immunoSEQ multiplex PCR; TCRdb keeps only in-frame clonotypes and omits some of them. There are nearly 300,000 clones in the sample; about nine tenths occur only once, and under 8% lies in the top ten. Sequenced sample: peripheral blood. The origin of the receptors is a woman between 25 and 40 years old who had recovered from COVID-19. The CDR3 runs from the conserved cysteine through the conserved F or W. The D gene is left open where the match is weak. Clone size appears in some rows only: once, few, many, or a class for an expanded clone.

CDR3aa: CASSVGELFF
CDR3nt: TGTGCCAGCAGCGTCGGGGAGCTGTTTTTT
abundance: few
v_gene: TRBV6-6
len: 10
d_gene: -
j_gene: TRBJ2-2

CDR3aa: CASWGGSYNSPLHF
CDR3nt: TGTGCATCATGGGGCGGCTCCTATAATTCACCCCTCCACTTT
abundance: -
v_gene: TRBV5-5
len: 14
d_gene: -
j_gene: TRBJ1-6

CDR3aa: CASSLYREGTGELFF
CDR3nt: TGCGCCAGCAGCTTGTACAGGGAGGGAACCGGGGAGCTGTTTTTT
abundance: -
v_gene: TRBV5-1
len: 15
d_gene: -
j_gene: TRBJ2-2

CDR3aa: CASSRNTVTLNGYTF
CDR3nt: TGTGCCAGCAGCCGGAATACAGTGACGTTGAATGGCTACACCTTC
abundance: -
v_gene: TRBV7-9
len: 15
d_gene: -
j_gene: TRBJ1-2

CDR3aa: CASNLIGRAGEQYF
CDR3nt: TGTGCCAGCAACTTGATAGGGCGGGCGGGGGAGCAGTACTTC
abundance: once
v_gene: TRBV28
len: 14
d_gene: -
j_gene: TRBJ2-7

CDR3aa: CASSPTAGLEKLFF
CDR3nt: TGTGCCAGCTCACCGACGGCAGGATTGGAAAAACTGTTTTTT
abundance: -
v_gene: TRBV18
len: 14
d_gene: -
j_gene: TRBJ1-4

CDR3aa: CASSSGNEQYF
CDR3nt: TGTGCCAGCAGCTCCGGGAACGAGCAGTACTTC
abundance: once
v_gene: TRBV7-2
len: 11
d_gene: -
j_gene: TRBJ2-7

CDR3aa: CASSFMNEQFF
CDR3nt: TGTGCCAGCAGTTTTATGAATGAGCAGTTCTTC
abundance: once
v_gene: TRBV28
len: 11
d_gene: -
j_gene: TRBJ2-1

CDR3aa: CASSPKRGGFYDTDTQYF
CDR3nt: TGTGCCAGCAGCCCCAAGCGGGGGGGCTTTTATGATACAGATACGCAGTATTTT
abundance: -
v_gene: TRBV7-3
len: 18
d_gene: TRBD2
j_gene: TRBJ2-3

CDR3aa: CASSLAAGESYEQYF
CDR3nt: TGCGCCAGCAGCTTGGCCGCGGGAGAGTCCTACGAGCAGTACTTC
abundance: -
v_gene: TRBV5-1
len: 15
d_gene: TRBD2
j_gene: TRBJ2-7

CDR3aa: CASSPQGGNTEAFF
CDR3nt: TGCGCCAGCAGTCCACAGGGGGGGAACACTGAAGCTTTCTTT
abundance: -
v_gene: TRBV5-1
len: 14
d_gene: TRBD1
j_gene: TRBJ1-1

CDR3aa: CASSGLGQGAKPQHF
CDR3nt: TGTGCCAGCAGTGGCCTCGGACAGGGGGCAAAGCCCCAGCATTTT
abundance: -
v_gene: TRBV2
len: 15
d_gene: TRBD1
j_gene: TRBJ1-5

CDR3aa: CSASEPDREMGQPQHF
CDR3nt: TGCAGTGCTAGTGAACCGGACAGGGAAATGGGTCAGCCCCAGCATTTT
abundance: once
v_gene: TRBV20-1
len: 16
d_gene: TRBD1
j_gene: TRBJ1-5

CDR3aa: CASSQDRDRESYNEQFF
CDR3nt: TGTGCCAGCAGCCAAGATCGGGACAGGGAATCCTACAATGAGCAGTTCTTC
abundance: -
v_gene: TRBV4-2
len: 17
d_gene: TRBD1
j_gene: TRBJ2-1

CDR3aa: CASSLPRGLGDGYTF
CDR3nt: TGTGCCAGCAGCTTACCTCGGGGACTCGGGGATGGCTACACCTTC
abundance: -
v_gene: TRBV11-2
len: 15
d_gene: -
j_gene: TRBJ1-2

CDR3aa: CASSPLDEKLFF
CDR3nt: TGTGCCAGTAGCCCCCTCGATGAAAAACTGTTTTTT
abundance: -
v_gene: TRBV19
len: 12
d_gene: -
j_gene: TRBJ1-4

CDR3aa: CASSTLGVASYEQYF
CDR3nt: TGTGCCAGCAGTACCCTGGGCGTCGCTTCCTACGAGCAGTACTTC
abundance: -
v_gene: TRBV28
len: 15
d_gene: -
j_gene: TRBJ2-7

CDR3aa: CASSYVTGGQPQHF
CDR3nt: TGTGCCAGCAGTTACGTAACAGGGGGCCAGCCCCAGCATTTT
abundance: -
v_gene: TRBV6-2/TRBV6-3
len: 14
d_gene: TRBD1
j_gene: TRBJ1-5

CDR3aa: CASSLSGLDQPQHF
CDR3nt: TGTGCCAGCAGCTTAAGCGGGTTAGATCAGCCCCAGCATTTT
abundance: once
v_gene: TRBV7-9
len: 14
d_gene: -
j_gene: TRBJ1-5

CDR3aa: CASQLGGLGTGELFF
CDR3nt: TGTGCCAGCCAACTAGGGGGCCTGGGCACCGGGGAGCTGTTTTTT
abundance: once
v_gene: TRBV28
len: 15
d_gene: TRBD1
j_gene: TRBJ2-2

CDR3aa: CASSDNRGHGEAFF
CDR3nt: TGTGCCAGCTCAGACAACAGGGGGCACGGTGAAGCTTTCTTT
abundance: once
v_gene: TRBV18
len: 14
d_gene: TRBD1
j_gene: TRBJ1-1

CDR3aa: CASSVRTGASVDTQYF
CDR3nt: TGTGCCAGCAGCGTCAGGACAGGGGCAAGTGTAGATACGCAGTATTTT
abundance: -
v_gene: TRBV28
len: 16
d_gene: TRBD1
j_gene: TRBJ2-3

CDR3aa: CASSQVPGSTGELFF
CDR3nt: TGCGCCAGCAGCCAAGTTCCAGGGTCCACCGGGGAGCTGTTTTTT
abundance: -
v_gene: TRBV4-1
len: 15
d_gene: -
j_gene: TRBJ2-2

CDR3aa: CASSPDLKEGIGEAFF
CDR3nt: TGCGCCAGCAGCCCGGACCTAAAGGAGGGAATTGGTGAAGCTTTCTTT
abundance: -
v_gene: TRBV4-3
len: 16
d_gene: -
j_gene: TRBJ1-1

CDR3aa: CASSLAGDEKLFF
CDR3nt: TGTGCCAGCAGCTTGGCCGGGGATGAAAAACTGTTTTTT
abundance: -
v_gene: TRBV5-5
len: 13
d_gene: -
j_gene: TRBJ1-4

CDR3aa: CASSRTAGLLPQHF
CDR3nt: TGTGCCAGCAGCCGGACGGCGGGTCTCTTGCCCCAGCATTTT
abundance: -
v_gene: TRBV27
len: 14
d_gene: -
j_gene: TRBJ1-5

CDR3aa: CASSRDRQHNNEQFF
CDR3nt: TGTGCCAGTAGTCGGGACAGGCAACACAACAATGAGCAGTTCTTC
abundance: once
v_gene: TRBV19
len: 15
d_gene: TRBD1
j_gene: TRBJ2-1

CDR3aa: CASSYKSLPLHF
CDR3nt: TGTGCCAGCAGCTACAAATCCCTACCCCTCCACTTT
abundance: -
v_gene: TRBV3-1/TRBV3-2
len: 12
d_gene: -
j_gene: TRBJ1-6

CDR3aa: CATSDPQGFDEKLFF
CDR3nt: TGTGCCACCAGTGATCCTCAGGGATTCGATGAAAAACTGTTTTTT
abundance: -
v_gene: TRBV24-1
len: 15
d_gene: -
j_gene: TRBJ1-4

CDR3aa: CASRFDMSSGNTIYF
CDR3nt: TGTGCCAGCAGATTCGACATGAGCTCTGGAAACACCATATATTTT
abundance: -
v_gene: TRBV2
len: 15
d_gene: -
j_gene: TRBJ1-3

CDR3aa: CASRHTGMNTEAFF
CDR3nt: TGTGCCAGCAGACACACAGGGATGAACACTGAAGCTTTCTTT
abundance: -
v_gene: TRBV3-1/TRBV3-2
len: 14
d_gene: -
j_gene: TRBJ1-1

CDR3aa: CASRYRHSNYNEQFF
CDR3nt: TGTGCCAGTAGGTACCGTCATAGCAACTACAATGAGCAGTTCTTC
abundance: -
v_gene: TRBV19
len: 15
d_gene: -
j_gene: TRBJ2-1

CDR3aa: CASSPSTGNGYTF
CDR3nt: TGTGCCAGCAGTCCATCGACAGGGAATGGCTACACCTTC
abundance: -
v_gene: TRBV12-3/TRBV12-4
len: 13
d_gene: TRBD1
j_gene: TRBJ1-2

CDR3aa: CASSPGEGYNEQFF
CDR3nt: TGTGCCAGCAGCCCAGGGGAGGGTTACAATGAGCAGTTCTTC
abundance: -
v_gene: TRBV5-4
len: 14
d_gene: -
j_gene: TRBJ2-1

CDR3aa: CASSPEGWEQYF
CDR3nt: TGTGCCAGCTCACCAGAGGGTTGGGAGCAGTACTTC
abundance: -
v_gene: TRBV18
len: 12
d_gene: -
j_gene: TRBJ2-7

CDR3aa: CASSHRGTEAFF
CDR3nt: TGTGCCAGCAGCCACCGGGGCACTGAAGCTTTCTTT
abundance: -
v_gene: TRBV25-1
len: 12
d_gene: -
j_gene: TRBJ1-1

CDR3aa: CASTNNLGQRAFF
CDR3nt: TGTGCCAGCACCAACAATCTGGGACAGCGAGCTTTCTTT
abundance: -
v_gene: TRBV28
len: 13
d_gene: TRBD1
j_gene: TRBJ1-1

CDR3aa: CASSRGTSGLPGNEQYF
CDR3nt: TGCGCCAGCAGCCGCGGGACTAGCGGACTCCCAGGTAACGAGCAGTACTTC
abundance: -
v_gene: TRBV5-1
len: 17
d_gene: TRBD2
j_gene: TRBJ2-7

CDR3aa: CASSPLNGQGSYEQYF
CDR3nt: TGTGCCAGCTCACCACTCAACGGACAGGGGAGCTACGAGCAGTACTTC
abundance: -
v_gene: TRBV18
len: 16
d_gene: TRBD1
j_gene: TRBJ2-7

CDR3aa: CASSQDRGRETQYF
CDR3nt: TGCGCCAGCAGCCAAGACAGGGGGCGAGAGACCCAGTACTTC
abundance: -
v_gene: TRBV5-1
len: 14
d_gene: TRBD1
j_gene: TRBJ2-5

CDR3aa: CASSQVVAGGGEKLFF
CDR3nt: TGCGCCAGCAGCCAAGTAGTGGCAGGGGGCGGTGAAAAACTGTTTTTT
abundance: once
v_gene: TRBV4-3
len: 16
d_gene: TRBD1
j_gene: TRBJ1-4

CDR3aa: CASSSSRGLYNEQFF
CDR3nt: TGTGCCAGCAGCTCTAGCAGGGGGCTCTACAATGAGCAGTTCTTC
abundance: -
v_gene: TRBV7-3
len: 15
d_gene: TRBD1
j_gene: TRBJ2-1

CDR3aa: CASSIDHGDEQYF
CDR3nt: TGTGCCAGTAGTATAGATCATGGAGACGAGCAGTACTTC
abundance: -
v_gene: TRBV19
len: 13
d_gene: -
j_gene: TRBJ2-7

CDR3aa: CASSSSAGYNQPQHF
CDR3nt: TGTGCCAGCAGCTCATCGGCCGGGTACAATCAGCCCCAGCATTTT
abundance: -
v_gene: TRBV9
len: 15
d_gene: -
j_gene: TRBJ1-5

CDR3aa: CASSERGNEQFF
CDR3nt: TGTGCCAGCAGCGAAAGGGGGAATGAGCAGTTCTTC
abundance: -
v_gene: TRBV5-4
len: 12
d_gene: -
j_gene: TRBJ2-1

CDR3aa: CASSTRGQGYGYTF
CDR3nt: TGTGCCAGCAGTACCCGGGGACAGGGTTACGGCTACACCTTC
abundance: -
v_gene: TRBV2
len: 14
d_gene: TRBD1
j_gene: TRBJ1-2

CDR3aa: CASSYWRGNTDTQYF
CDR3nt: TGTGCCAGCAGTTACTGGCGGGGTAACACAGATACGCAGTATTTT
abundance: -
v_gene: TRBV6-2/TRBV6-3
len: 15
d_gene: -
j_gene: TRBJ2-3

CDR3aa: CATLTSGRTDTQYF
CDR3nt: TGTGCCACCCTAACTAGCGGTCGCACAGATACGCAGTATTTT
abundance: once
v_gene: TRBV2
len: 14
d_gene: TRBD2
j_gene: TRBJ2-3

CDR3aa: CASSSSESYQPQHF
CDR3nt: TGTGCCAGCAGCTCTTCCGAGTCGTATCAGCCCCAGCATTTT
abundance: -
v_gene: TRBV7-9
len: 14
d_gene: -
j_gene: TRBJ1-5

CDR3aa: CASSSGQGDNGYTF
CDR3nt: TGTGCCAGCAGCTCCGGACAGGGGGACAATGGCTACACCTTC
abundance: -
v_gene: TRBV5-6
len: 14
d_gene: TRBD1
j_gene: TRBJ1-2

CDR3aa: CASSLGLAQNRNTIYF
CDR3nt: TGCGCCAGCAGCTTGGGTCTAGCTCAAAATCGAAACACCATATATTTT
abundance: -
v_gene: TRBV5-1
len: 16
d_gene: -
j_gene: TRBJ1-3

CDR3aa: CASSMKWTSGGARTGELFF
CDR3nt: TGTGCCAGTAGTATGAAATGGACTAGCGGGGGGGCTCGGACCGGGGAGCTGTTTTTT
abundance: -
v_gene: TRBV19
len: 19
d_gene: TRBD2
j_gene: TRBJ2-2

CDR3aa: CASSRTGSYGYTF
CDR3nt: TGTGCCAGCAGCCGCACGGGATCTTATGGCTACACCTTC
abundance: -
v_gene: TRBV5-4
len: 13
d_gene: -
j_gene: TRBJ1-2

CDR3aa: CASSLAGTGVYEQYF
CDR3nt: TGCGCCAGCAGCTTGGCCGGGACAGGGGTGTACGAGCAGTACTTC
abundance: -
v_gene: TRBV5-1
len: 15
d_gene: TRBD1
j_gene: TRBJ2-7

CDR3aa: CASSLEGGGALFEQYF
CDR3nt: TGTGCCAGCAGCTTGGAGGGCGGGGGGGCGCTCTTTGAGCAGTACTTC
abundance: -
v_gene: TRBV7-8
len: 16
d_gene: TRBD2
j_gene: TRBJ2-7

CDR3aa: CASSLSFGSKTYEQYF
CDR3nt: TGTGCCAGCAGTTTATCTTTTGGGAGCAAAACCTACGAGCAGTACTTC
abundance: -
v_gene: TRBV27
len: 16
d_gene: -
j_gene: TRBJ2-7

CDR3aa: CASSQPGGLEQYF
CDR3nt: TGTGCCAGCAGCCAACCGGGGGGGCTTGAGCAGTACTTC
abundance: few
v_gene: TRBV5-6
len: 13
d_gene: TRBD2
j_gene: TRBJ2-7

CDR3aa: CASSPNVLGAAEAFF
CDR3nt: TGTGCCAGCTCACCAAATGTTCTGGGGGCCGCTGAAGCTTTCTTT
abundance: -
v_gene: TRBV18
len: 15
d_gene: -
j_gene: TRBJ1-1

CDR3aa: CACRGTGGTEAFF
CDR3nt: TGTGCCTGTCGCGGAACAGGGGGCACTGAAGCTTTCTTT
abundance: once
v_gene: TRBV30
len: 13
d_gene: TRBD1
j_gene: TRBJ1-1

CDR3aa: CASSYGTGHLQPQHF
CDR3nt: TGTGCCAGCAGTTACGGGACAGGGCACCTTCAGCCCCAGCATTTT
abundance: once
v_gene: TRBV28
len: 15
d_gene: TRBD1
j_gene: TRBJ1-5